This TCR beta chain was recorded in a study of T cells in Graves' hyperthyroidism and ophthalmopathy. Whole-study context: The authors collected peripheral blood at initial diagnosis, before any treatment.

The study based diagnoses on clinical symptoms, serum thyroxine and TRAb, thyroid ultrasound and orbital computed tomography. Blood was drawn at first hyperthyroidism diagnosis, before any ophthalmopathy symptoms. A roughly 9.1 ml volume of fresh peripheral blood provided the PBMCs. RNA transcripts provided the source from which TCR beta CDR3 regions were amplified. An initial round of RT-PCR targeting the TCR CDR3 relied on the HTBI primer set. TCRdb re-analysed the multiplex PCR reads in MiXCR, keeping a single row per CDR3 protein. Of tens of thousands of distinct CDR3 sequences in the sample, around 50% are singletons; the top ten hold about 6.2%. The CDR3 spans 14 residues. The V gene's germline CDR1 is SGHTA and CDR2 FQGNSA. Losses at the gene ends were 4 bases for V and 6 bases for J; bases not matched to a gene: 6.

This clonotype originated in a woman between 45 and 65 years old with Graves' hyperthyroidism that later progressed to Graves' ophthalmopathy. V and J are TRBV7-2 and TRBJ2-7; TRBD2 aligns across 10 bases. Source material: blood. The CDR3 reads CASSSSGSGPEQYF. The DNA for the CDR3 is TGTGCCAGCAGCTCTAGCGGGAGTGGTCCCGAGCAGTACTTC.